This T cell receptor beta chain was captured in a study of blood T cell repertoires in COVID-19. Trimming removed 5 bases at V and 4 bases at J, with 18 bases between. Germline V gene lookup returns CDR1 SEHNR and CDR2 FQNEAQ (reference sequence). This CDR3 comprises 16 residues. TCRdb's table, derived via immunoSEQ multiplex PCR, lists solely in-frame clones and lacks some. The data hold 110,000 to 150,000 clones, with about four fifths observed a single time. This receptor was obtained from a woman of 80 years or more with acute or convalescent COVID-19. The sample was peripheral blood. The chain joins TRBV7-9 to TRBJ2-1, with D tentatively TRBD2 (6 bases). In DNA, the CDR3 is TGTGCCAGCAGCCAGCCGGGAGCTAGCCCGTACAATGAGCAGTTCTTC. This codes for CASSQPGASPYNEQFF.